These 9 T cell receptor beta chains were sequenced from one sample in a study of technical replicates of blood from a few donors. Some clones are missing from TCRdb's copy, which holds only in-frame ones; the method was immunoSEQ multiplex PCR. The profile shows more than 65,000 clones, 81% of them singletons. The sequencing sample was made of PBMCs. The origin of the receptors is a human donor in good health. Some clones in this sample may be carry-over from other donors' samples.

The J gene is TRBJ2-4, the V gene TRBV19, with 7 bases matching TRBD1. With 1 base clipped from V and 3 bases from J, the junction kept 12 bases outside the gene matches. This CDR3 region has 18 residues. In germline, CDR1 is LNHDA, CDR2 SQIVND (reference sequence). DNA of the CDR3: TGTGCCAGTAGTATAGCTAAAACAGGGGATGTGCGCAAAAACATTCAGTACTTC. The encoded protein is CASSIAKTGDVRKNIQYF.

CDR3 in DNA: TGTGCCAGTGGAGGACAGGGAGGAAACTATGGCTACACCTTC. It specifies CASGGQGGNYGYTF. The V gene is TRBV2, the J gene TRBJ1-2, with 8 nucleotides matching TRBD1. The CDR3 runs 14 residues. The V segment lost 9 bases and the J segment 2 bases; nucleotides outside the gene matches: 8. Looked up from germline, CDR1 is SNHLY and CDR2 is FYNNEI.

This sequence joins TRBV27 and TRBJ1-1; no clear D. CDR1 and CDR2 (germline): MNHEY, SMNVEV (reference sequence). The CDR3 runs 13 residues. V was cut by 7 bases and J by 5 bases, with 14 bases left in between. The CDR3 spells CASIGGSRTEAFF. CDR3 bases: TGTGCCAGCATTGGAGGATCGCGAACTGAAGCTTTCTTT.

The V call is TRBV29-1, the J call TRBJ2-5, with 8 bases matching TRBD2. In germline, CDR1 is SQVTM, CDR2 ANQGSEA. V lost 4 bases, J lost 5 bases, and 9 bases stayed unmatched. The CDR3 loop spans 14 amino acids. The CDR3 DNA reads TGCAGCGTTGGGTCTAGACTAGCGTGGGAGACCCAGTACTTC. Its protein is CSVGSRLAWETQYF.

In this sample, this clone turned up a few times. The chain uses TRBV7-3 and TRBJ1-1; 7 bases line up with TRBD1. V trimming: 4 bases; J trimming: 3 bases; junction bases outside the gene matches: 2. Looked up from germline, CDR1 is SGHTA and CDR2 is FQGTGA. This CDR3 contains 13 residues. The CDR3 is CASSSGQDTEAFF. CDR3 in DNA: TGTGCCAGCAGCTCCGGACAGGACACTGAAGCTTTCTTT. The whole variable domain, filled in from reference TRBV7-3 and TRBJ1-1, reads GAGVSQTPSNKVTEKGKYVELRCDPISGHTALYWYRQSLGQGPEFLIYFQGTGAADDSGLPNDRFFAVRPEGSVSTLKIQRTERGDSAVYLCASSSGQDTEAFFGQGTRLTVV.

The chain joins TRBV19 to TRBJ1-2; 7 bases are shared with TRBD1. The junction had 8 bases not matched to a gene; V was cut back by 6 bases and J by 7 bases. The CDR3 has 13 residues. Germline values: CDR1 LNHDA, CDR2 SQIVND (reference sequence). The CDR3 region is CASRPGQLGGYTF. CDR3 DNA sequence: TGTGCCAGTAGGCCGGGACAGCTTGGTGGCTACACCTTC.

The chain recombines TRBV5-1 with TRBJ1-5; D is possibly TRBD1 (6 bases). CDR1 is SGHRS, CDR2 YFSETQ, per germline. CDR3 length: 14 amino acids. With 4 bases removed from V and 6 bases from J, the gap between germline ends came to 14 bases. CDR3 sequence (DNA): TGCGCCAGCAGCGAGGGAGGGGACACTCAGCCCCAGCATTTT. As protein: CASSEGGDTQPQHF.

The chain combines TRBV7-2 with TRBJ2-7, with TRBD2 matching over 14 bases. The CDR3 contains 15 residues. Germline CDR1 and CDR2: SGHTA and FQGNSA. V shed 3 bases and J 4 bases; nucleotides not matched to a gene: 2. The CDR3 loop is CASSLGLAGVYEQYF. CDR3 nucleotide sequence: TGTGCCAGCAGCTTGGGACTAGCGGGAGTTTACGAGCAGTACTTC.

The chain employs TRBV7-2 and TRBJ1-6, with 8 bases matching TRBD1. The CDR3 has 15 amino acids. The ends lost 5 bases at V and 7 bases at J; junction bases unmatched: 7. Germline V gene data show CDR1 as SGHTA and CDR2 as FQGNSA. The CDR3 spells CASSPGQGMNSPLHF. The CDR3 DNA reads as TGTGCCAGCAGCCCAGGACAGGGAATGAATTCACCCCTCCACTTT.